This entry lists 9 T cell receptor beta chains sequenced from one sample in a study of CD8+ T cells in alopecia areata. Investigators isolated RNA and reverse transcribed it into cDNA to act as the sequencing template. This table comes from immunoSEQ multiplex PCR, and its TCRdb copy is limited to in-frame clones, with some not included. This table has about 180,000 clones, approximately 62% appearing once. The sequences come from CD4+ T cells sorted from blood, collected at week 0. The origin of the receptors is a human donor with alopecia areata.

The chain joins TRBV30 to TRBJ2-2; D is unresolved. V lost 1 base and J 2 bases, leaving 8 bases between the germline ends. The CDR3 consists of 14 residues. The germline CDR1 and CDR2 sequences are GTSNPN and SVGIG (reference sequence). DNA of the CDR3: TGTGCCTGGAGTGGGCTCCAAAACACCGGGGAGCTGTTTTTT. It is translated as CAWSGLQNTGELFF.

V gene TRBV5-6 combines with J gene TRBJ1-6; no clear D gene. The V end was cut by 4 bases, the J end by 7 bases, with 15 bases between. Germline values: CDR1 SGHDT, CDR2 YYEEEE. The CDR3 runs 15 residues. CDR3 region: CASSTSRLRNSPLHF. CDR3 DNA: TGTGCCAGCAGCACAAGCAGACTAAGGAATTCACCCCTCCACTTT. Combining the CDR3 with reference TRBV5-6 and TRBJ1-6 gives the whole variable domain DAGVTQSPTHLIKTRGQQVTLRCSPKSGHDTVSWYQQALGQGPQFIFQYYEEEERQRGNFPDRFSGHQFPNYSSELNVNALLLGDSALYLCASSTSRLRNSPLHFGNGTRLTVT.

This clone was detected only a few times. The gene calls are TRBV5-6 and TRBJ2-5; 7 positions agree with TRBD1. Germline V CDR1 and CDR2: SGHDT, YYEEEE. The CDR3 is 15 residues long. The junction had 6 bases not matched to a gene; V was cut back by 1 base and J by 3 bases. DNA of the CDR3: TGTGCCAGCAGCTTGACGGACAGGAACAAAGAGACCCAGTACTTC. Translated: CASSLTDRNKETQYF.

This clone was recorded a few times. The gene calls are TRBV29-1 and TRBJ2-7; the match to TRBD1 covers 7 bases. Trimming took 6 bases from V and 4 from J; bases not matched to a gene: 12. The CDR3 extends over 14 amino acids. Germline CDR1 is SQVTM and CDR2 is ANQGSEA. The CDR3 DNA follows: TGCAGCGTCGCAAACAGGGGAAATTGGTACGAGCAGTACTTC. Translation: CSVANRGNWYEQYF.

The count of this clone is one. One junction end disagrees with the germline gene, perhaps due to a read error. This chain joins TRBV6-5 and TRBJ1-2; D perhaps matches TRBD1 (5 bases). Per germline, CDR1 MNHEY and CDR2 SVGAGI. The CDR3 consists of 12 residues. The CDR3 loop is CASSYFQGNMAF. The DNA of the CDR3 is TGTGCCAGCAGTTACTTCCAGGGCAATATGGCCTTC.

The CDR3 coding sequence is TGCGCCAGCAGCCAAGTGAGCTTGACTGGGAGTGGCTACACCTTC. This codes for CASSQVSLTGSGYTF. The rearrangement links TRBV4-3 to TRBJ1-2, with D unclear. This CDR3 spans 15 amino acids. V lost 1 base and J 7 bases, leaving 16 bases between the germline ends. CDR1 is LGHNA, CDR2 YSLEER, per germline.

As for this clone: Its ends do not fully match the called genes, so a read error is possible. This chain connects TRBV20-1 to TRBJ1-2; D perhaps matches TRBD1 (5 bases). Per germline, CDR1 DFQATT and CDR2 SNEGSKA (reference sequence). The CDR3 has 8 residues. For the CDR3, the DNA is TGCAGTGCTCAGGGCCGGGCCTTC. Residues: CSAQGRAF.

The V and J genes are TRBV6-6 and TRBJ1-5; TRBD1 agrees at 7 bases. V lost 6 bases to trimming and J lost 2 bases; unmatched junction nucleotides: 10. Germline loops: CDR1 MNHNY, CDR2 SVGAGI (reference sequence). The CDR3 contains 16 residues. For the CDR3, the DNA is TGTGCCAGCAGCGACAAGACAGGGCAGGGCAATCAGCCCCAGCATTTT. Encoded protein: CASSDKTGQGNQPQHF.

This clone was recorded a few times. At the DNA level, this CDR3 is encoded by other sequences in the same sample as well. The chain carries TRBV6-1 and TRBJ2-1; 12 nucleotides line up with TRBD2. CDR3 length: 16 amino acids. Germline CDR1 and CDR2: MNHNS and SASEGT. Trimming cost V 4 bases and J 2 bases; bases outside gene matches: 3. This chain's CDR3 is CASSVTSGGTYNEQFF. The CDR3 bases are TGTGCCAGCAGTGTAACTAGCGGGGGGACCTACAATGAGCAGTTCTTC.